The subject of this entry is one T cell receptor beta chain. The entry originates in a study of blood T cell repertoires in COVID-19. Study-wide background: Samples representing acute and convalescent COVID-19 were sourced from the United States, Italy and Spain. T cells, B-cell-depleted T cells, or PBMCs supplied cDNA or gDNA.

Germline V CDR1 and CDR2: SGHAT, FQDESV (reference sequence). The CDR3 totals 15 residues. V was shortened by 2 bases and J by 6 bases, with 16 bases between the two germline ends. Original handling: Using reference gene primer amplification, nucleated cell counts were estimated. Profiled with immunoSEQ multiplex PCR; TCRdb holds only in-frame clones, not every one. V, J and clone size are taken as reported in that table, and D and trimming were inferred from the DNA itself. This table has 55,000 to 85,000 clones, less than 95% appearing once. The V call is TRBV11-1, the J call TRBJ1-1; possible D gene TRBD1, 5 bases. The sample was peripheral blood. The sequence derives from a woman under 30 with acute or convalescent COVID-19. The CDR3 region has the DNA TGTGCCAGCAGCTTATACGGGCAGGGAAGGCCTGAAGCTTTCTTT. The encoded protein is CASSLYGQGRPEAFF.